Listed below are T cell receptor beta chains from one sample, sequenced in a study of blood T cell repertoires in COVID-19. Generated by immunoSEQ multiplex PCR, the TCRdb table keeps only in-frame clones and is missing some. This table has 270,000 or so clones, 86% appearing once. Sample: peripheral blood. These receptors originate from a woman aged 25 to 39 with COVID-19, enrolled during active disease. CDR3s include the opening cysteine and the closing phenylalanine or tryptophan. D genes are given only for firm matches. A row's size may be missing; if present it is once, few, many or a size class.

V gene	J gene	clone size	D gene	CDR3 protein	CDR3 DNA
TRBV7-9	TRBJ2-2	.	TRBD1	CASSPPTGGAELFF	TGTGCCAGCAGTCCCCCGACAGGGGGCGCGGAGCTGTTTTTT
TRBV6-5	TRBJ2-7	.	.	CASRDIWEQYF	TGTGCCAGCAGGGACATATGGGAGCAGTACTTC
TRBV5-8	TRBJ2-4	.	.	CASSSGRGIIKNIQYF	TGTGCCAGCAGCTCCGGTAGGGGAATAATCAAAAACATTCAGTACTTC
TRBV4-2	TRBJ2-6	once	.	CASSQGVRTAQVGGANVLTF	TGTGCCAGCAGCCAAGGGGTGAGGACAGCCCAAGTTGGGGGGGCCAACGTCCTGACTTTC
TRBV9	TRBJ1-4	.	.	CASSVGSVNEKLFF	TGTGCCAGCAGCGTAGGGAGCGTTAATGAAAAACTGTTTTTT
TRBV29-1	TRBJ1-3	.	.	CSARISGEAGNTIYF	TGCAGCGCCCGAATCTCCGGGGAGGCTGGAAACACCATATATTTT
TRBV19	TRBJ2-1	.	.	CASSIGVKQFF	TGTGCCAGTAGTATCGGAGTCAAGCAGTTCTTC
TRBV6-4	TRBJ2-1	few	.	CASSRELGAYNEQFF	TGTGCCAGCAGTCGGGAGCTCGGGGCGTACAATGAGCAGTTCTTC
TRBV4-2	TRBJ1-4	.	.	CASSIDGGANEKLFF	TGTGCCAGCAGCATAGACGGGGGAGCTAATGAAAAACTGTTTTTT
TRBV7-9	TRBJ2-1	.	.	CASSGGDMHPSSYNEQFF	TGTGCCAGCAGCGGGGGGGACATGCACCCGAGCTCCTACAATGAGCAGTTCTTC
TRBV19	TRBJ2-7	.	.	CASSIGDSSYEQYF	TGTGCCAGTAGTATAGGCGACAGCTCCTACGAGCAGTACTTC
TRBV6-5	TRBJ1-1	.	.	CASSYSEGNTEAFF	TGTGCCAGCAGTTATTCGGAGGGGAACACTGAAGCTTTCTTT
TRBV4-1	TRBJ1-6	once	.	CASSQGPGTSPLHF	TGCGCCAGCAGCCAAGGTCCAGGCACCTCACCCCTCCACTTT
TRBV6-1	TRBJ1-5	.	.	CASSEVPGQPQHF	TGTGCCAGCAGTGAAGTTCCAGGTCAGCCCCAGCATTTT
TRBV6-2/TRBV6-3	TRBJ2-1	.	.	CASSYLRVDNEQFF	TGTGCCAGCAGTTACCTCCGGGTCGACAATGAGCAGTTCTTC
TRBV28	TRBJ1-4	.	.	CAAGLNEKLFF	TGTGCCGCAGGGCTGAATGAAAAACTGTTTTTT
TRBV19	TRBJ1-2	once	TRBD1	CASSRDRDGYTF	TGTGCCAGTAGTAGGGACAGGGATGGCTACACCTTC
TRBV24-1	TRBJ1-5	few	.	CATSESGNQPQHF	TGTGCCACCAGTGAATCGGGAAATCAGCCCCAGCATTTT
TRBV27	TRBJ1-5	.	.	CASSLTGSNQPQHF	TGTGCCAGCAGCTTAACAGGGAGCAATCAGCCCCAGCATTTT
TRBV6-5	TRBJ2-3	.	.	CASGEGDSRYTQYF	TGTGCCAGCGGGGAGGGGGATAGTCGCTATACGCAGTATTTT
TRBV4-1	TRBJ2-7	.	.	CASSQGWIRDSTWEQYF	TGCGCCAGCAGCCAAGGTTGGATCCGGGACTCCACCTGGGAGCAGTACTTC
TRBV3-1/TRBV3-2	TRBJ1-1	.	.	CASSPSPGGNTEAFF	TGTGCCAGCAGCCCTTCTCCGGGGGGGAACACTGAAGCTTTCTTT
TRBV6-1	TRBJ1-1	once	TRBD1	CASSDRQGREAFF	TGTGCCAGCAGTGACAGACAGGGGAGGGAAGCTTTCTTT
TRBV18	TRBJ1-2	.	.	CASSPNRLEIRLGYTF	TGTGCCAGCTCACCCAACCGGTTGGAGATTAGGCTCGGCTACACCTTC
TRBV7-2	TRBJ1-1	.	.	CASTVSGLFTEAFF	TGTGCCAGCACCGTGTCGGGGTTATTCACTGAAGCTTTCTTT
TRBV13	TRBJ2-5	.	TRBD2	CASSGPFSGGAEETQYF	TGTGCCAGCAGCGGCCCCTTTAGCGGGGGGGCCGAAGAGACCCAGTACTTC
TRBV29-1	TRBJ1-2	once	TRBD1	CSVVFGQGAPGYTF	TGCAGCGTTGTATTCGGCCAGGGGGCGCCTGGCTACACCTTC
TRBV6-5	TRBJ2-2	.	TRBD2	CASSYGGGGAPGELFF	TGTGCCAGCAGTTACGGTGGCGGGGGGGCCCCCGGGGAGCTGTTTTTT
TRBV18	TRBJ1-2	.	TRBD1	CASSPQQGNYGYTF	TGTGCCAGCTCACCACAACAGGGGAACTATGGCTACACCTTC